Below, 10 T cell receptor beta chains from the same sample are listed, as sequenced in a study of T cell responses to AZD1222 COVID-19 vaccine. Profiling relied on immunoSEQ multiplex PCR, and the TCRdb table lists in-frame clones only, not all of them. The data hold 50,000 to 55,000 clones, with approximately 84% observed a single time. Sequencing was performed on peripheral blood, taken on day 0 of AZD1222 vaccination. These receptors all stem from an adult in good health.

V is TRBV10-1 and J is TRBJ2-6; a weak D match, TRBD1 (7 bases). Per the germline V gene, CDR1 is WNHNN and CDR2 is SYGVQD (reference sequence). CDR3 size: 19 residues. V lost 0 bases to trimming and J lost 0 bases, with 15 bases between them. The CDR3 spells CASSESTRRDSSGANVLTF. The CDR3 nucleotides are TGCGCCAGCAGTGAGTCGACCCGGAGGGACAGCTCTGGGGCCAACGTCCTGACTTTC.

CDR3 bases: TGTGCCAGCAGCCCCCGGAAGGTCCGGGCAGATACGCAGTATTTT. Its protein product is CASSPRKVRADTQYF. The chain employs TRBV27 and TRBJ2-3; D unresolved. CDR1 is MNHEY, CDR2 SMNVEV, per germline (reference sequence). The CDR3 has 15 residues. The V end was cut by 6 bases, the J end by 4 bases, with 17 bases between.

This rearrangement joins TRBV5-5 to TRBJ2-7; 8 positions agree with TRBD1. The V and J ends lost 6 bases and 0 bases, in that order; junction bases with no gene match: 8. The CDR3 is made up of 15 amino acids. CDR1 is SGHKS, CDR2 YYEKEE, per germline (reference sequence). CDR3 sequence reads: CASTLGQVSSYEQYF. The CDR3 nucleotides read TGTGCCAGCACTTTGGGACAGGTGAGCTCCTACGAGCAGTACTTC.

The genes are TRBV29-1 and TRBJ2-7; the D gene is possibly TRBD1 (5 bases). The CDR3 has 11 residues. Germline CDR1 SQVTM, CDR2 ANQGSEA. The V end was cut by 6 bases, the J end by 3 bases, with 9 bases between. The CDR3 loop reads CSVARDYEQYF. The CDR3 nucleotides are TGCAGCGTGGCCAGGGACTACGAGCAGTACTTC.

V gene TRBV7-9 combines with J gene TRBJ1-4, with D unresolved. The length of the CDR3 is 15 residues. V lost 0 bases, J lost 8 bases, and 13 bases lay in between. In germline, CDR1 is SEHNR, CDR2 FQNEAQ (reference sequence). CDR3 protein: CASSLARGGREKLFF. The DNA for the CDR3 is TGTGCCAGCAGCTTAGCGCGCGGCGGACGGGAAAAACTGTTTTTT. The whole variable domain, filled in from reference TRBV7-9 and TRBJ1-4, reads DTGVSQNPRHKITKRGQNVTFRCDPISEHNRLYWYRQTLGQGPEFLTYFQNEAQLEKSRLLSDRFSAERPKGSFSTLEIQRTEQGDSAMYLCASSLARGGREKLFFGSGTQLSVL.

The CDR3 region is CASSPIDSGAGEQYF. The CDR3 nucleotides are TGTGCCAGCTCACCAATTGACAGTGGGGCGGGGGAGCAGTACTTC. The rearrangement uses TRBV18 and TRBJ2-7; a possible D gene is TRBD2 (6 bases). Germline loops: CDR1 KGHSH, CDR2 LQKENI. The CDR3 loop spans 15 amino acids. V gave up 2 bases and J gave up 7 bases, with 18 bases separating them.

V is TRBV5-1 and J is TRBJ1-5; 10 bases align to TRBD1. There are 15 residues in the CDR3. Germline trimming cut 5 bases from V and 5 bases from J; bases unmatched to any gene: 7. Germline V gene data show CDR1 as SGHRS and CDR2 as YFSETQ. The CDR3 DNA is TGCGCCAGCAGGCCTCAGACAGGGGGCGATCAGCCCCAGCATTTT. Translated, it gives CASRPQTGGDQPQHF.

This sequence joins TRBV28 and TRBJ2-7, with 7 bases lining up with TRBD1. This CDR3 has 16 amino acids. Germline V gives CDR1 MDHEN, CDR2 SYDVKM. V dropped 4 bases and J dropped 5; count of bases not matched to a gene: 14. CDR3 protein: CASSSPLRTGDDEQYF. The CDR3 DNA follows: TGTGCCAGCAGTTCGCCTCTCCGAACAGGGGACGACGAGCAGTACTTC. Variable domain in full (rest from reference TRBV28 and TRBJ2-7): DVKVTQSSRYLVKRTGEKVFLECVQDMDHENMFWYRQDPGLGLRLIYFSYDVKMKEKGDIPEGYSVSREKKERFSLILESASTNQTSMYLCASSSPLRTGDDEQYFGPGTRLTVT.

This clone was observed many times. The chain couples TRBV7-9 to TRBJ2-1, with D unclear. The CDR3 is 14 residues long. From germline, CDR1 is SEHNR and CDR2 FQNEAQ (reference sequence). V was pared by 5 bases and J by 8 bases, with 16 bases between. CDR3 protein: CASSRTGPRDEQFF. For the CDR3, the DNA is TGTGCCAGCAGCCGGACCGGGCCTAGAGATGAGCAGTTCTTC.

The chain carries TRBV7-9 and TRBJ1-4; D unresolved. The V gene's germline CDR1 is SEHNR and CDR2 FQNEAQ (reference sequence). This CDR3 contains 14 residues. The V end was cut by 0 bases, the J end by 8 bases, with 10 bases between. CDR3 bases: TGTGCCAGCAGCTTAGCTCAGGATCCGGAAAAACTGTTTTTT. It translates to CASSLAQDPEKLFF.